These 29 T cell receptor beta chains were sequenced from one sample in a study of spatial heterogeneity in lung cancer. General observations from the study: Tumor mutation count correlated with how many alpha and beta TCRs expanded intratumorally.

Antigens for these TCRs are unknown. Regarding time point: sample taken at primary tumor resection. One entry per CDR3 protein results from TCRdb running MiXCR on the 5' RACE reads. The profile shows 16,000 or so distinct CDR3 sequences, under 7.5% of them singletons. This material consisted of lung tumor tissue, taken at surgery. Receptor source: a female donor with early-stage non-small cell lung cancer.

This clonotype was observed many times. The J gene is TRBJ1-5, the V gene TRBV20-1; a possible D gene is TRBD1 (5 bases). The CDR3 length is 14 residues. CDR1 is DFQATT and CDR2 is SNEGSKA in the germline V gene (reference sequence). V lost 3 bases, J lost 4 bases, and 13 bases lay in between. CDR3 nucleotide sequence: TGCAGTGCTAGGGGGACTCTCCCTAATCAGCCCCAGCATTTT. Translation: CSARGTLPNQPQHF.

This clonotype was counted many times. The chain uses TRBV12-3 or TRBV12-4 and TRBJ2-5; D gene ambiguous. This CDR3 has 11 residues. V lost 3 bases to trimming and J lost 1 base, with 0 bases between them. The CDR3 here is CASSFQETQYF. CDR3 nucleotide sequence: TGTGCCAGCAGTTTCCAAGAGACCCAGTACTTC.

This clonotype has a count of ten or more. The genes are TRBV6-5 and TRBJ2-7; D might be TRBD1 (6 bases). Looked up from germline, CDR1 is MNHEY and CDR2 is SVGAGI. Trimming took off 5 bases at V and 0 bases at J, with 8 bases between the two ends. The CDR3 is 13 residues long. Written as DNA, the CDR3 is TGTGCCAGCAGTCGACAGGACTCCTACGAGCAGTACTTC. Amino acid sequence: CASSRQDSYEQYF.

This clonotype was observed a handful of times. The chain employs TRBV5-4 and TRBJ1-1; D unresolved. The CDR3 is made up of 13 amino acids. The germline gives CDR1 SGHNT, CDR2 YYREEE (reference sequence). V lost 0 bases to trimming and J lost 5 bases, with 8 bases between them. The CDR3 sequence is CASSLEVRTEAFF. The CDR3 DNA is TGTGCCAGCAGCTTGGAGGTGCGGACTGAAGCTTTCTTT.

This clonotype has a handful of counts. The J gene is TRBJ1-3, the V gene TRBV7-3; perhaps TRBD1 as D (5 bases). Trimming took off 5 bases at V and 1 base at J, with 15 bases between the two ends. Per the germline V gene, CDR1 is SGHTA and CDR2 is FQGTGA. The CDR3 contains 16 residues. CDR3 coding DNA: TGTGCCAGCAGCACAACAGGACTTTCATCTGGAAACACCATATATTTT. Amino acids: CASSTTGLSSGNTIYF.

This chain links TRBV30 with TRBJ1-5; TRBD1 agrees at 7 bases. V lost 5 bases to trimming and J lost 0 bases; unmatched junction nucleotides: 4. The germline V gene has CDR1 GTSNPN and CDR2 SVGIG (reference sequence). The CDR3 contains 14 residues. CDR3: CAWRGQSSNQPQHF. CDR3 DNA sequence: TGTGCCTGGCGGGGACAGTCTAGCAATCAGCCCCAGCATTTT.

There are a few counts of this clonotype. V is TRBV5-1 and J is TRBJ2-3; weak D call: TRBD2 (5 bases). Germline V gene lookup returns CDR1 SGHRS and CDR2 YFSETQ. The V and J ends lost 0 bases and 4 bases respectively, with 9 bases between them. The CDR3 is 14 residues long. Here the CDR3 reads CASSLDAGADTQYF. The CDR3 DNA follows: TGCGCCAGCAGCTTGGACGCCGGGGCAGATACGCAGTATTTT.

This clonotype turned up a few times. V usage is TRBV20-1 and J usage is TRBJ2-3; 12 bases line up with TRBD2. Trimming cost V 5 bases and J 0 bases; bases outside gene matches: 9. This CDR3 spans 17 amino acids. The germline V gene has CDR1 DFQATT and CDR2 SNEGSKA (reference sequence). This CDR3 is CSAAGLAGPPSTDTQYF. DNA of the CDR3: TGCAGTGCTGCTGGACTAGCGGGGCCACCGAGCACAGATACGCAGTATTTT.

To note about this clonotype: Relative to the germline gene, one junction end is altered; a read error may explain this. The chain recombines TRBV7-8 with TRBJ1-6; TRBD1 matches 8 bases. CDR3 length equals 15 residues. Germline V gene data show CDR1 as SGHVS and CDR2 as FQNEAQ. The CDR3: CVSSLAGGHNSPLHF. The CDR3 DNA follows: TGTGTCAGCAGCTTAGCAGGGGGCCATAATTCACCCCTCCACTTT.

The table lists this clonotype with a few counts. The chain carries TRBV3-1 and TRBJ2-5, with unresolved D. V was trimmed by 4 bases and J by 3 bases, leaving 3 bases between them. The CDR3 extends over 11 amino acids. Per germline, CDR1 LGHDT and CDR2 YNNKEL (reference sequence). The CDR3 loop is CASSRKETQYF. The CDR3 DNA reads TGTGCCAGCAGCCGCAAAGAGACCCAGTACTTC.

This clonotype was observed many times. V is TRBV4-3 and J is TRBJ2-3; 11 nucleotides agree with TRBD2. CDR3 size: 18 residues. J gave up 2 bases and V 1 base, and 8 bases lay outside the gene matches. CDR1 is LGHNA and CDR2 is YSLEER in the germline V gene. The DNA of the CDR3 is TGCGCCAGCAGCCAAGGGTTAGCGGGGGGGCCCAACACAGATACGCAGTATTTT. Residues: CASSQGLAGGPNTDTQYF.

This clonotype was observed many times. This chain joins TRBV5-1 and TRBJ2-7; TRBD2 might be the D (6 bases). CDR1 is SGHRS, CDR2 YFSETQ, per germline. V lost 4 bases and J 3 bases, leaving 17 bases between the germline ends. This CDR3 comprises 15 residues. The CDR3 spells CASSDPGGSGYEQYF. The CDR3 coding sequence is TGCGCCAGCAGCGACCCTGGGGGTAGCGGCTACGAGCAGTACTTC. Full variable domain (rest looked up from reference TRBV5-1 and TRBJ2-7): KAGVTQTPRYLIKTRGQQVTLSCSPISGHRSVSWYQQTPGQGLQFLFEYFSETQRNKGNFPGRFSGRQFSNSRSEMNVSTLELGDSALYLCASSDPGGSGYEQYFGPGTRLTVT.

In its sample, this clonotype ranks as medium-sized. This sequence joins TRBV5-1 and TRBJ1-4, with 7 bases lining up with TRBD1. CDR1 SGHRS and CDR2 YFSETQ come from the germline V gene. The CDR3 totals 16 residues. The junction had 5 bases not matched to a gene; V was cut back by 3 bases and J by 0 bases. The CDR3 DNA reads as TGCGCCAGCAGCTCACAGGGGCCCTCAACTAATGAAAAACTGTTTTTT. Its protein product is CASSSQGPSTNEKLFF.

This clonotype occurred many times. V gene TRBV12-3 or TRBV12-4 combines with J gene TRBJ2-1; a possible D gene is TRBD1 (5 bases). V gave up 7 bases and J gave up 4 bases, with 17 bases separating them. This CDR3 has 15 amino acids. The CDR3 DNA is TGTGCCAGCACCCCGATACAGGCCCATTACAATGAGCAGTTCTTC. It codes for CASTPIQAHYNEQFF.

The V call is TRBV7-3, the J call TRBJ2-5; tentatively, D is TRBD1 (5 bases). This CDR3 has 15 amino acids. V was pared by 0 bases and J by 4 bases, with 12 bases between. Germline-derived CDR1 and CDR2 are SGHTA and FQGTGA. This chain's CDR3 is CASSLTPTALETQYF. As DNA, the CDR3 is TGTGCCAGCAGCTTAACCCCGACAGCATTAGAGACCCAGTACTTC.

This clonotype was recorded at least ten times. The gene calls are TRBV28 and TRBJ1-2, with D tentatively TRBD1 (6 bases). V was trimmed by 7 bases and J by 8 bases, leaving 17 bases between them. The CDR3 spans 13 residues. Germline CDR1 MDHEN, CDR2 SYDVKM. CDR3 sequence (DNA): TGTGCCAGCACCGAACCCACAGGGAGCGGCTACACCTTC. This sequence encodes CASTEPTGSGYTF.

Within the sample, this clonotype is medium-sized. This chain uses TRBV5-6 with TRBJ1-5; D is unclear. Germline loops: CDR1 SGHDT, CDR2 YYEEEE. V was clipped by 1 base and J by 4 bases, with 6 bases between them. CDR3 length: 13 residues. CDR3 sequence reads: CASSLNPNQPQHF. The CDR3 region has the DNA TGTGCCAGCAGCTTGAACCCTAATCAGCCCCAGCATTTT.

In its sample, this clonotype was seen many times. The chain has TRBV7-2 and TRBJ1-1; a possible D gene is TRBD1 (5 bases). Germline CDR1 SGHTA, CDR2 FQGNSA. Trimming left V 5 bases short and J 4 bases short, with 8 bases between. The CDR3 extends over 12 amino acids. For the CDR3, the DNA is TGTGCCAGCAGCCAGGGTGGCACTGAAGCTTTCTTT. As protein: CASSQGGTEAFF.

This chain connects TRBV10-3 to TRBJ1-1; D perhaps matches TRBD1 (6 bases). The CDR3 totals 11 residues. Deletions cut 6 bases from V and 8 bases from J, with 10 bases between. The V gene's germline CDR1 is ENHRY and CDR2 SYGVKD. CDR3 in DNA: TGTGCCATCAGCGAGACAGGAGAAGCTTTCTTT. It is translated as CAISETGEAFF.

This clonotype was counted many times. V and J are TRBV20-1 and TRBJ1-5; 8 bases line up with TRBD1. The CDR3 loop spans 12 amino acids. Unmatched junction bases numbered 5, after V lost 6 bases and J lost 7 bases. The germline gives CDR1 DFQATT, CDR2 SNEGSKA (reference sequence). For the CDR3, the DNA is TGCAGTGCCAAACAGGGGGGCCAGCCCCAGCATTTT. It yields the protein CSAKQGGQPQHF.

This clonotype was seen only once. CDR3 nucleotides: TGTGCCAGTAGTATCCCCGGATTGCAGCCCCAGCATTTT. This encodes CASSIPGLQPQHF. J is TRBJ1-5 and V is TRBV19; no definite D call. CDR1 is LNHDA, CDR2 SQIVND, per germline (reference sequence). CDR3 size: 13 residues. The V gene lost 3 bases and the J gene lost 7 bases, with 10 bases spanning the gap.

This clonotype was counted at least ten times. The chain carries TRBV7-6 and TRBJ2-7; 7 bases agree with TRBD2. This CDR3 region has 15 residues. After removal of 4 bases from V and 3 bases from J, the junction contained 9 bases not matched to a gene. Germline lookup yields CDR1 SGHVS and CDR2 FNYEAQ. CDR3 residues: CASSSSPGGNYEQYF. In nucleotides, the CDR3 is TGTGCCAGCAGCTCCTCACCGGGGGGAAACTACGAGCAGTACTTC.

J is TRBJ2-3 and V is TRBV5-5; D is possibly TRBD1 or TRBD2 (5 bases each). This CDR3 spans 15 amino acids. The germline V gene has CDR1 SGHKS and CDR2 YYEKEE (reference sequence). V gave up 2 bases and J gave up 2 bases, with 12 bases separating them. CDR3 amino acids: CASSFYWGFTDTQYF. In DNA, the CDR3 is TGTGCCAGCAGCTTCTACTGGGGGTTCACAGATACGCAGTATTTT.

This clonotype showed up many times. J is TRBJ2-5 and V is TRBV25-1; no clear D. The germline V gene has CDR1 MGHDK and CDR2 SYGVNS. Between the trimmed V and J ends, which lost 6 bases and 2 bases, there was a span of 13 bases. This CDR3 region has 14 residues. The CDR3 spells CASSDRVTQETQYF. Here the CDR3 DNA reads TGTGCCAGCAGCGACCGGGTAACTCAAGAGACCCAGTACTTC.

This clonotype was counted between two and nine times. This rearrangement joins TRBV5-1 to TRBJ2-6, with D unclear. V was shortened by 0 bases and J by 1 base, with 2 bases between the two germline ends. The CDR3 has 14 residues. In germline, CDR1 is SGHRS, CDR2 YFSETQ. CDR3 nucleotide sequence: TGCGCCAGCAGCTTGGTGTCTGGGGCCAACGTCCTGACTTTC. Translating gives CASSLVSGANVLTF.

This clonotype appeared many times. This chain uses TRBV9 with TRBJ2-3; D uncertain. Germline-derived CDR1 and CDR2 are SGDLS and YYNGEE. The CDR3 is 15 amino acids. The V and J ends lost 0 bases and 0 bases respectively, with 8 bases between them. The CDR3 sequence is CASSVVGVSTDTQYF. CDR3 nucleotide sequence: TGTGCCAGCAGCGTAGTCGGAGTTAGCACAGATACGCAGTATTTT.

This clonotype was seen many times. The chain links TRBV5-1 to TRBJ1-1, with TRBD1 matching 7 bases. V lost 4 bases, J lost 0 bases, and 12 bases stayed unmatched. The CDR3 has 17 residues. Germline V gene sequence: CDR1 SGHRS, CDR2 YFSETQ. The CDR3 region has the DNA TGCGCCAGCAGCCGCCGGGCCGGGACAGTTTTGAACACTGAAGCTTTCTTT. Protein sequence: CASSRRAGTVLNTEAFF.

The V gene is TRBV3-2, the J gene TRBJ2-1; the table assigns TRBD2, which was not confirmed against the DNA. TRBV3-2 is described as a pseudogene. The CDR3 is made up of 18 amino acids. The CDR3 loop is CASSPPPQMRSLYNEQFF. The CDR3, as DNA: TGTGCCAGCAGCCCTCCTCCCCAGATGAGGTCTTTATACAATGAGCAGTTCTTC.

The sample holds many counts of this clonotype. The V call is TRBV6-2 or TRBV6-3, the J call TRBJ2-5; TRBD2 matches 10 bases. Losses at the gene ends were 11 bases for V and 9 bases for J; bases not matched to a gene: 15. The CDR3 loop spans 14 amino acids. Germline V gene lookup returns CDR1 MNHEY and CDR2 SVGEGT. CDR3 in DNA: TGTGCCTCTAAACAGCGGGGGGGCCCCGCGGCCCAGTACTTC. Translating it yields CASKQRGGPAAQYF.